These 17 T cell receptor beta chains were sequenced from one sample in a study of shared clonotypes between healthy human individuals. TCRdb keeps only in-frame clones here, not all; method: immunoSEQ multiplex PCR. The repertoire includes about 500,000 clones, approximately 80% of them detected once, and around 12% sits in the top ten. The sample was PBMCs. These receptors were obtained from a middle-aged woman in good health. Some clones in this sample may be carry-over from other donors' samples.

This clone came up once. A far larger clone lies a single base away; this is likely a read error. The V call is TRBV7-2, the J call TRBJ1-5; D not certain. Germline CDR1 reads SGHTA; CDR2 reads FQGNSA. The CDR3 loop spans 15 amino acids. In nucleotides, the CDR3 is TGTGCCAGCAGCTTAGCGCCCACAGCGAATCAGCTCCAGCATTTT. This sequence encodes CASSLAPTANQLQHF.

The V gene is TRBV6-5, the J gene TRBJ1-2; D remains ambiguous. CDR1 and CDR2 from the germline V gene are MNHEY and SVGAGI. This CDR3 region has 13 residues. The V end lost 9 bases, the J end lost 2 bases, and 13 bases lay between the germline ends. The CDR3 DNA reads TGTGCCAGTTCTCCAGCGGGGAACTATGGCTACACCTTC. This encodes CASSPAGNYGYTF.

This clone appeared a few times. The chain recombines TRBV6-6 with TRBJ2-3; perhaps TRBD2 as D (5 bases). Trimming cost V 4 bases and J 2 bases, with 13 bases left between them. The germline V gene encodes CDR1 MNHNY and CDR2 SVGAGI (reference sequence). This CDR3 has 15 amino acids. The CDR3 sequence is CASSSTPDSTDTQYF. CDR3 sequence (DNA): TGTGCCAGCAGTTCTACCCCGGACTCCACAGATACGCAGTATTTT.

The V call is TRBV4-1, the J call TRBJ2-1, with 9 bases fitting TRBD1. The CDR3 sequence is 16 residues long. The V gene end was trimmed by 1 base and the J gene end by 3 bases; junction bases not matched to a gene: 4. Germline V lookup: CDR1 MGHRA, CDR2 YSYEKL. The CDR3 nucleotides are TGCGCCAGCAGCCAAGTAGGGACAGGGCGCTACAATGAGCAGTTCTTC. This translates into CASSQVGTGRYNEQFF.

The chain combines TRBV27 with TRBJ2-1; D ambiguous. CDR3 length equals 14 residues. The germline gives CDR1 MNHEY, CDR2 SMNVEV (reference sequence). V dropped 3 bases and J dropped 0 bases, with 6 bases sitting between them. The CDR3 bases are TGTGCCAGCAGTTTCTCGCTCTCCTACAATGAGCAGTTCTTC. Translation gives CASSFSLSYNEQFF.

This clone was observed at least ten times. This chain joins TRBV27 and TRBJ2-2; 9 nucleotides match TRBD2. The CDR3 totals 16 residues. Germline values: CDR1 MNHEY, CDR2 SMNVEV (reference sequence). With V trimmed by 5 bases and J by 7 bases, 11 bases remained unmatched. The CDR3 protein is CASSTNSGRGNGELFF. CDR3 nucleotide sequence: TGTGCCAGCAGTACCAATAGCGGGAGAGGGAACGGGGAGCTGTTTTTT.

This clone was recorded at least ten times. The chain has TRBV6-1 and TRBJ2-4; D possibly uses TRBD1 or TRBD2 (6 bases each). This CDR3 has 12 amino acids. Germline V CDR1 and CDR2: MNHNS, SASEGT. Trimming took 6 bases from V and 8 from J, leaving 11 bases between them. The CDR3 is CASSWGADIQYF. The CDR3 nucleotides read TGTGCCAGCAGCTGGGGGGCCGACATTCAGTACTTC.

As regards this clone: Since a far larger clone is one base different, this is likely a read error. This chain links TRBV30 with TRBJ1-1; D not certain. CDR1 is GTSNPN, CDR2 SVGIG, per germline (reference sequence). The ends were cut back, 3 bases at V and 6 bases at J, with 17 bases in the middle. CDR3 length equals 14 residues. The CDR3 region is CAWRDSPAGAEAFF. DNA of the CDR3: TGTGCCTGGAGGGACTCGCCGGCGGGCGCTGAAGCTTTCTTT.

This clone was picked up a small number of times. The CDR3 loop reads CASSLGGPSTEKLFF. CDR3 in DNA: TGTGCCAGCAGTTTAGGCGGACCTTCGACTGAAAAACTGTTTTTT. This chain links TRBV27 with TRBJ1-4; no clear D gene. Germline CDR1 and CDR2: MNHEY and SMNVEV (reference sequence). The V gene lost 2 bases and the J gene lost 7 bases, with 14 bases spanning the gap. The CDR3 has 15 amino acids.

This clone has a handful of counts. A much larger clone is a single base away; this may be a read error. The gene calls are TRBV7-3 and TRBJ2-3, with D possibly TRBD2 on 5 matching bases. The CDR3 contains 14 residues. Germline V CDR1 and CDR2: SGHTA, FQGTGA. The CDR3 spells CANSGPEAGDTQYF. The CDR3 DNA is TGTGCCAACAGCGGACCCGAAGCTGGAGATACGCAGTATTTT.

The gene calls are TRBV7-9 and TRBJ1-5; TRBD1 aligns across 7 bases. V shed 3 bases, J shed 0 bases, and the junction held 2 bases outside the gene matches. CDR3 length: 15 residues. CDR1 is SEHNR, CDR2 FQNEAQ, per germline (reference sequence). The CDR3 DNA sequence: TGTGCCAGCAGCTTCGGACAGGATAGCAATCAGCCCCAGCATTTT. Translating it yields CASSFGQDSNQPQHF.

The chain has TRBV2 and TRBJ1-4, with D unclear. The CDR3 loop spans 14 amino acids. V shed 2 bases and J shed 3 bases, with 7 bases lying between them. The germline V gene has CDR1 SNHLY and CDR2 FYNNEI. The CDR3 sequence: CASSEPRPNEKLFF. As DNA, the CDR3 is TGTGCCAGCAGTGAACCCAGGCCTAATGAAAAACTGTTTTTT.

Note on this clone: A far bigger clonotype differs at one base, so this is likely a read error. This chain uses TRBV7-8 with TRBJ2-5; D is undetermined. V was cut by 6 bases and J by 11 bases, with 25 bases left in between. The CDR3 length is 15 residues. Germline CDR1 and CDR2: SGHVS and FQNEAQ. The CDR3 here is CASSFLRYSPYKQYF. CDR3 coding DNA: TGTGCCAGCAGTTTCCTCCGCTACTCACCCTACAAGCAGTACTTC.

The chain is built from TRBV6-6 and TRBJ1-4, with 12 positions matching TRBD1. V shed 8 bases and J 7 bases; nucleotides not matched to a gene: 8. The length of the CDR3 is 15 residues. Per germline, CDR1 MNHNY and CDR2 SVGAGI (reference sequence). CDR3 DNA sequence: TGTGCCAGCGAGGGACAGGGGGCGACCGGTGAAAAACTGTTTTTT. This codes for CASEGQGATGEKLFF.

V gene TRBV7-2 combines with J gene TRBJ2-7; 7 bases agree with TRBD2. Germline trimming cut 4 bases from V and 3 bases from J; bases unmatched to any gene: 9. Looked up from germline, CDR1 is SGHTA and CDR2 is FQGNSA. The CDR3 covers 15 residues. In DNA form, the CDR3 reads TGTGCCAGCAGCTCCAGGAAAATAGCGGGCTACGAGCAGTACTTC. Amino acids: CASSSRKIAGYEQYF.

On this clone itself: A far larger clone is off by one base, so a read error is likely. No conserved phenylalanine or tryptophan is present at the end of the CDR3, so a read error is the likely explanation. The rearrangement links TRBV5-6 to TRBJ2-7; D remains unclear. The CDR3 is made up of 12 amino acids. Trimming took 0 bases from V and 4 from J, leaving 5 bases between them. CDR1 is SGHDT and CDR2 is YYEEEE in the germline V gene. CDR3 sequence: CASSLGHYEQYL. The CDR3 region has the DNA TGTGCCAGCAGCTTGGGCCATTACGAGCAGTACCTC.

V is TRBV5-1 and J is TRBJ2-7; the match to TRBD1 covers 12 bases. CDR3 size: 15 residues. V lost 5 bases and J lost 7; bases outside the gene matches: 10. CDR1 is SGHRS, CDR2 YFSETQ, per germline. The CDR3 DNA sequence: TGCGCCAGCAGTCCCGGGACAGGGGGCGGGAGGGAGCAGTACTTC. Encoded protein: CASSPGTGGGREQYF.